These T cell receptor beta chains were read from a single sample in a study of blood T cell repertoires in COVID-19. Method: immunoSEQ multiplex PCR; TCRdb's copy keeps in-frame clones and lacks some. This sample has 250,000 or so clones, with approximately 86% found just once. Material for sequencing was peripheral blood. Every receptor here comes from a woman between 55 and 75 years old with COVID-19, enrolled during active disease. Each CDR3 is given with its conserved first and last residue. A D gene is named only where the DNA matches it firmly. Clone size appears in some rows only: once, few, many, or a class for an expanded clone.

DNA	CDR3	V	J	D	size
TGTGCCAGTAGTATAGGCGGGGGGCGGACTGAAGCTTTCTTT	CASSIGGGRTEAFF	TRBV19	TRBJ1-1	-	-
TGTGCCAGCATAGTAACAGGGGGGAATTCACCCCTCCACTTT	CASIVTGGNSPLHF	TRBV28	TRBJ1-6	TRBD1	few
TGCGCCAGCAGCTTGGCCGTAGCGGAGAACACCGGGGAGCTGTTTTTT	CASSLAVAENTGELFF	TRBV5-1	TRBJ2-2	-	-
TGCGCCAGCAGCCAGGACAGGGGAAGCAATCAGCCCCAGCATTTT	CASSQDRGSNQPQHF	TRBV4-1	TRBJ1-5	TRBD1	-
TGTGCCAGCAGCTTAGACCCGGACACTGAAGCTTTCTTT	CASSLDPDTEAFF	TRBV13	TRBJ1-1	-	once
TGTGCCAGCCGAATTCGGACAGGATCCTCCCCGGCACGGAATGAGCAGTTCTTC	CASRIRTGSSPARNEQFF	TRBV27	TRBJ2-1	TRBD1	-
TGCAGTACCCTAGCGGGACATACCGGGGAGCTGTTTTTT	CSTLAGHTGELFF	TRBV29-1	TRBJ2-2	TRBD2	-
TGTGCCAGCAGAAGGGGACAGGGGGCACATGGCTACACCTTC	CASRRGQGAHGYTF	TRBV27	TRBJ1-2	TRBD1	-
TGCGCCAGCAGCTCCTCTAGCGGGATTGCGGGAGGGACCCAGTACTTC	CASSSSSGIAGGTQYF	TRBV5-1	TRBJ2-5	TRBD2	once
TGTGCCACCAAAGACAGAAGGGGCACTGAAGCTTTCTTT	CATKDRRGTEAFF	TRBV24-1	TRBJ1-1	-	-
TGTGCCAGCAGCCGCATCTCAGGGACTAGCATCCCCAATGAGCAGTTCTTC	CASSRISGTSIPNEQFF	TRBV6-2/TRBV6-3	TRBJ2-1	TRBD2	once
TGTGCCAGCAGCTCCAGACGGTCCTTAGGGGATGAAGCTTTCTTT	CASSSRRSLGDEAFF	TRBV7-9	TRBJ1-1	-	-
TGTGCCAGCAGTGCGGGGGTAGGGGAGACCCAGTACTTC	CASSAGVGETQYF	TRBV2	TRBJ2-5	-	-
TGTGCCTGGAGTCCCGGGCCTAGGGTGGGAGGTGAAAAACTGTTTTTT	CAWSPGPRVGGEKLFF	TRBV30	TRBJ1-4	-	-
TGTGCCAGTAGCGTAGCGGGAGGGCAGGTTGAGCAGTTCTTC	CASSVAGGQVEQFF	TRBV19	TRBJ2-1	TRBD2	-
TGTGCCAGCAGTGCAGGGGGCAATTCACCCCTCCACTTT	CASSAGGNSPLHF	TRBV2	TRBJ1-6	TRBD1	-
TGTGCCAGCAGCCAAGATCGGTATGCAGGGACCGGGGAGCTGTTTTTT	CASSQDRYAGTGELFF	TRBV3-1/TRBV3-2	TRBJ2-2	-	-